Each of the 14 T cell receptor beta chains below was sequenced from the same sample in a study of cytotoxic CD8 clonotypes in ibrutinib-treated CLL. Some clones are missing from TCRdb's copy, which holds only in-frame ones; the method was immunoSEQ multiplex PCR. The sample has 9,500 to 12,000 clones; around 82% are singletons. This sample comprised PBMCs, obtained at disease progression, from a patient treated with ibrutinib. The receptors here all came from a human donor with chronic lymphocytic leukemia.

V usage is TRBV7-9 and J usage is TRBJ2-7; D possibly corresponds to TRBD2 (6 bases). V shed 2 bases and J shed 0 bases, with 8 bases lying between them. This CDR3 contains 14 residues. Germline CDR1 SEHNR, CDR2 FQNEAQ (reference sequence). As DNA, the CDR3 is TGTGCCAGCAGCTTACTTAGCGGCTCCTACGAGCAGTACTTC. Protein sequence: CASSLLSGSYEQYF.

The CDR3 DNA reads TGCGCCAGCACACCGACTAGCGGGAGTAGTGAGCAGTTCTTC. This encodes CASTPTSGSSEQFF. V and J are TRBV5-1 and TRBJ2-1; 12 bases fit TRBD2. Trimming cost V 6 bases and J 9 bases; bases outside gene matches: 7. CDR1 SGHRS and CDR2 YFSETQ come from the germline V gene. The length of the CDR3 is 14 residues.

The chain is built from TRBV11-2 and TRBJ1-1; 7 nucleotides match TRBD1. Germline CDR1 is SGHAT and CDR2 is FQNNGV. The CDR3 is 13 amino acids. Unmatched junction bases numbered 5, after V lost 0 bases and J lost 10 bases. CDR3 sequence: CASSLDRGVGAFF. The CDR3 DNA reads TGTGCCAGCAGCTTAGACAGGGGGGTTGGAGCTTTCTTT.

The chain carries TRBV11-2 and TRBJ2-7; 10 nucleotides match TRBD2. The germline V gene encodes CDR1 SGHAT and CDR2 FQNNGV. V was pared by 8 bases and J by 6 bases, with 7 bases of the junction left unmatched. The CDR3 has 13 amino acids. CDR3 sequence: CASRPSGGREQYF. The CDR3 region has the DNA TGTGCCAGCCGCCCTAGCGGGGGACGCGAGCAGTACTTC.

This chain links TRBV28 with TRBJ2-2; D unresolved. Germline lookup yields CDR1 MDHEN and CDR2 SYDVKM. CDR3 length equals 15 residues. V gave up 5 bases and J gave up 5 bases, with 15 bases separating them. CDR3 coding DNA: TGTGCCAGCAGTCCATCATCGGTTGGGACCGGGGAGCTGTTTTTT. Amino acid sequence: CASSPSSVGTGELFF.

This clone was recorded only once. The chain employs TRBV5-4 and TRBJ2-7; 13 bases agree with TRBD2. The V gene's germline CDR1 is SGHNT and CDR2 YYREEE (reference sequence). The CDR3 runs 17 residues. V gave up 1 base and J gave up 3 bases; unmatched junction bases: 7. The CDR3 DNA sequence: TGTGCCAGCAGCTTGCCCCCGGGACTAGCGGGGCACTACGAGCAGTACTTC. Translation: CASSLPPGLAGHYEQYF.

The chain uses TRBV18 and TRBJ2-1; TRBD2 matches 16 bases. The CDR3 is 17 amino acids. From germline, CDR1 is KGHSH and CDR2 LQKENI. The V gene end was trimmed by 2 bases and the J gene end by 8 bases; junction bases not matched to a gene: 6. CDR3 in amino acids: CASSPGTSGREIHEQFF. In DNA, the CDR3 is TGTGCCAGCTCACCAGGGACTAGCGGGAGGGAGATCCATGAGCAGTTCTTC.

V usage is TRBV9 and J usage is TRBJ2-7; possible D gene TRBD1, 6 bases. This CDR3 has 16 residues. The V gene's germline CDR1 is SGDLS and CDR2 YYNGEE. Trimming took 0 bases from V and 2 from J, leaving 15 bases between them. The CDR3 coding sequence is TGTGCCAGCAGCGTAGAGGGGGACGGAGCCCCCTACGAGCAGTACTTC. This codes for CASSVEGDGAPYEQYF.

This chain uses TRBV28 with TRBJ2-2, with TRBD2 identical over 9 bases. The CDR3 runs to 19 residues. Germline assignment: CDR1 MDHEN and CDR2 SYDVKM. The junction had 15 bases not matched to a gene; V was cut back by 4 bases and J by 3 bases. DNA of the CDR3: TGTGCCAGCAGTTCGCCTCCTCGACTAGCGGAGAGGGACACCGGGGAGCTGTTTTTT. It encodes CASSSPPRLAERDTGELFF.

The rearrangement uses TRBV28 and TRBJ2-7, with 12 bases matching TRBD1. The CDR3 is made up of 13 amino acids. The junction had 9 bases not matched to a gene; V was cut back by 6 bases and J by 12 bases. CDR1 MDHEN and CDR2 SYDVKM come from the germline V gene. The chain's CDR3 is CASRLGTGGAPYF. The CDR3 bases are TGTGCCAGCAGACTAGGGACAGGGGGCGCTCCGTACTTC.

The chain carries TRBV18 and TRBJ1-5, with D unresolved. V was cut by 2 bases and J by 7 bases, with 9 bases left in between. The CDR3 runs 13 residues. Germline CDR1 reads KGHSH; CDR2 reads LQKENI. CDR3 protein: CASSPGEDQPQHF. CDR3 DNA: TGTGCCAGCTCACCAGGGGAGGACCAGCCCCAGCATTTT.

The J gene is TRBJ2-1, the V gene TRBV13, with 13 bases fitting TRBD2. J lost 0 bases, V lost 4 bases, and 3 bases had no gene match. From germline, CDR1 is PRHDT and CDR2 FYEKMQ (reference sequence). This CDR3 spans 17 amino acids. DNA of the CDR3: TGTGCCAGCAGCTATACTAGCGGGAGGGCCTCCTACAATGAGCAGTTCTTC. Protein sequence: CASSYTSGRASYNEQFF.

The V gene is TRBV7-8, the J gene TRBJ1-2; possible D gene TRBD1, 5 bases. Germline V gives CDR1 SGHVS, CDR2 FQNEAQ. This CDR3 comprises 14 residues. The V end was cut by 4 bases, the J end by 2 bases, with 11 bases between. The CDR3 reads CASSSASGNYGYTF. CDR3 nucleotides: TGTGCCAGCAGCTCAGCCTCAGGGAACTATGGCTACACCTTC.

J is TRBJ2-2 and V is TRBV5-6; D is possibly TRBD1 (5 bases). The CDR3 sequence is 16 residues long. Trimming shortened V by 3 bases and J by 0 bases, and 12 bases separated the two germline ends. CDR1 and CDR2 (germline): SGHDT, YYEEEE. This chain's CDR3 is CASSSPYRTNTGELFF. DNA of the CDR3: TGTGCCAGCAGCTCCCCTTACAGGACGAACACCGGGGAGCTGTTTTTT.